What follows is one TCR beta chain and its context. The antigen remains undetermined. Clones were sequenced by immunoSEQ multiplex PCR, and TCRdb holds only the in-frame ones, with some missing. The table records about 8,200 clones, roughly 92% of them present only once. This specimen comes from a study of graft-versus-host responses after intestinal transplantation. The wider study: Anti-thymocyte globulin was used for induction in all recipients, who then took tacrolimus and steroids for roughly three years.

Study results and limitations: Peak circulating GvH clone levels tracked with early post-transplant HvG declines. Allograft clonal ratios (graft-versus-host to host-versus-graft) were high in patients who had graft-donor T cell macrochimerism. GvH clonotypes were identified within recipient marrow, with a subset emerging first in ileum or blood.

Trimming removed 1 base from V and 7 bases from J, with 10 bases in between. The germline gives CDR1 SGHVS, CDR2 FNYEAQ. The CDR3 consists of 13 residues. This sequence originates from a human patient who received an intestinal transplant, so some T cells may come from the graft donor. This chain connects TRBV7-6 to TRBJ1-2, with D tentatively TRBD1 (5 bases). The material was PBMCs, obtained 11 days after intestinal transplantation. CDR3 in DNA: TGTGCCAGCAGCTTAGAGGGGTTCGCTGGCTACACCTTC. Translation: CASSLEGFAGYTF.